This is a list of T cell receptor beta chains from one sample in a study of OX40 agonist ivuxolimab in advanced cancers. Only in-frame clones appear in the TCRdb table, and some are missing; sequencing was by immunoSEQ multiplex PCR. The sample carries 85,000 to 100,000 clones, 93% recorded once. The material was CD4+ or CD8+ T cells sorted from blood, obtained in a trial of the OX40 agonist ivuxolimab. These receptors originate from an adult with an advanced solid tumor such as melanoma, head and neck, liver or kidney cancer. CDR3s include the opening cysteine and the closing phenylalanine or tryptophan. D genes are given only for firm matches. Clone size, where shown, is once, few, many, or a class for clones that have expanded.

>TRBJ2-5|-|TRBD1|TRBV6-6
TGTGCCAGCAAGGACAGGGGTTACGAAGAGACCCAGTACTTC
CASKDRGYEETQYF
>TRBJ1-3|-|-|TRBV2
TGTGCCAGCAGTGTCGGATCTGGAAACACCATATATTTT
CASSVGSGNTIYF
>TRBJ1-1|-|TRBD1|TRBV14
TGTGCCAGCAGCCAGAGGGCACTCGGTTGGCAGGGGGTTAACACTGAAGCTTTCTTT
CASSQRALGWQGVNTEAFF
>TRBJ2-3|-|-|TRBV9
TGTGCCAGCAGTTTCCTCACCCGGACTACCGTCGATACGCAGTATTTT
CASSFLTRTTVDTQYF
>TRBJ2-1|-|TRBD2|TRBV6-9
TGTGCCAGCAGTTACTCGCTAGCGGGGTGGAATGAGCAGTTCTTC
CASSYSLAGWNEQFF
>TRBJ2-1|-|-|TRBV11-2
TGTGCCAGCAGCTTAAAGGGGGACAATGAGCAGTTCTTC
CASSLKGDNEQFF
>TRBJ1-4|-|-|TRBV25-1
TGTGCCAGCAGTGACGACCGGCCCGGGGCTCGCGAAAAACTGTTTTTT
CASSDDRPGAREKLFF
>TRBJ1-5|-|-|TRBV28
TGTGCCAGCAGCCCGGGCCCCTTAAATCAGCCCCAGCATTTT
CASSPGPLNQPQHF
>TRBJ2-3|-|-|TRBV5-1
TGCGCCAGCAGCTTTCACACAGATACGCAGTATTTT
CASSFHTDTQYF
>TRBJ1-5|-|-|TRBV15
TGTGCCACCAGCAGAGTTGGGGTCGGACAGCCCCAGCATTTT
CATSRVGVGQPQHF
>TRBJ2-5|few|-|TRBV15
TGTGCCACCAGCAGAGAGAAGGCGATACCCTCCCAGTACTTC
CATSREKAIPSQYF
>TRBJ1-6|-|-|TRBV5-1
TGCGCCAGCACTAATGTAAATTCACCCCTCCACTTT
CASTNVNSPLHF
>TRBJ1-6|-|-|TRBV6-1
TGTGCCAGCAGTGAAAGCAGGCCACCCCTCCACTTT
CASSESRPPLHF
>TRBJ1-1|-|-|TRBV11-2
TGTGCCAGCAGCTGGGGACGGCAGACTGAAGCTTTCTTT
CASSWGRQTEAFF
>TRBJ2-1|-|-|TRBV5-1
TGCGCCAGCAGCCCGGATGGGGTATACAATGAGCAGTTCTTC
CASSPDGVYNEQFF
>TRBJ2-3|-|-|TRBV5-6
TGTGCCAGCAGCTTGGAGGCGGCAGATACGCAGTATTTT
CASSLEAADTQYF
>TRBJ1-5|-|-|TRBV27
TGTGCCAGCAGTTTAAGGGATCCGGGGGACAATCAGCCCCAGCATTTT
CASSLRDPGDNQPQHF
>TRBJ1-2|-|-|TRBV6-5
TGTGCCAGCAGTTACGGCAGGGTCTATGGCTACACCTTC
CASSYGRVYGYTF
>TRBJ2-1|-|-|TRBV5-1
TGCGCCAGCAGGGTGTTAGCGCTACTCAATGAGCAGTTCTTC
CASRVLALLNEQFF
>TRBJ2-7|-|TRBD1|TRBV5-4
TGTGCCAGCAGCCCACGACAGGGGCTTTACTCCTACGAGCAGTACTTC
CASSPRQGLYSYEQYF
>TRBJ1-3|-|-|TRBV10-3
TGTGCCATCAGTGGGACTAGCTCTGGAAACACCATATATTTT
CAISGTSSGNTIYF
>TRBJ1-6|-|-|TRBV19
TGTGCCAGTAGTTCAAACCTTAATTCACCCCTCCACTTT
CASSSNLNSPLHF
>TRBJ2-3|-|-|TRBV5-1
TGCGCCAGCAGCTTGCCTACAGGTTCTAGCACAGATACGCAGTATTTT
CASSLPTGSSTDTQYF
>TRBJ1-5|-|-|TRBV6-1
TGTGCCAGCAATCCGAAAAGCAATCAGCCCCAGCATTTT
CASNPKSNQPQHF
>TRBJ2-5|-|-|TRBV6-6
TGTGCCAGCAGTTACCTAGCAGAGACCCAGTACTTC
CASSYLAETQYF
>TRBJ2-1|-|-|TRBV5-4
TGTGCCAGCGGGGAACTGAACAATGAGCAGTTCTTC
CASGELNNEQFF